Here is one T cell receptor beta chain with its context. The antigen remains undetermined. The record originates from a study of T cell responses to AZD1222 COVID-19 vaccine. Overall study findings and caveats: Recipients of two AZD1222 doses showed rising Spike-specific TCR breadth and depth. The peak T cell response came first, and repertoires were sampled only after it.

The protocol was immunoSEQ multiplex PCR, while the TCRdb copy is restricted to in-frame clones and leaves out a portion. Among 150,000 to 200,000 clones listed, approximately 90% were seen once. This receptor was identified in an adult in good health. The sample here was peripheral blood, taken on day 0 of AZD1222 vaccination.

CDR3 sequence reads: CASSLRQGPGYTF. In DNA, the CDR3 is TGCGCCAGCAGCTTGAGACAGGGGCCCGGCTACACCTTC. This chain links TRBV5-1 with TRBJ1-2; the match to TRBD1 covers 8 bases. Germline-derived CDR1 and CDR2 are SGHRS and YFSETQ. Trimming took 1 base from V and 8 from J; bases not matched to a gene: 4. The CDR3 has 13 amino acids.